One and the same sample provided the 2 T cell receptor beta chains below, sequenced in a study of shared clonotypes between healthy human individuals. The table came from immunoSEQ multiplex PCR; TCRdb's copy has only in-frame clones and leaves some out. The sample has 950,000 to 1,100,000 clones, around 76% seen once. The source material was memory CD4+ T cells sorted from blood. Subset specified: CD45RA-negative fraction. These receptors came from a man aged 18-30 years in good health.

The chain is built from TRBV5-5 and TRBJ2-1, with 10 bases matching TRBD1. This CDR3 has 15 amino acids. J gave up 2 bases and V 5 bases, and 4 bases lay outside the gene matches. Germline V lookup: CDR1 SGHKS, CDR2 YYEKEE (reference sequence). Written as DNA, the CDR3 is TGTGCCAGCAGTCGGGGACAGGGGCCCTACAATGAGCAGTTCTTC. It specifies CASSRGQGPYNEQFF.

This rearrangement joins TRBV6-1 to TRBJ2-1, with 7 nucleotides matching TRBD2. V trimming: 4 bases; J trimming: 5 bases; junction bases outside the gene matches: 8. From germline, CDR1 is MNHNS and CDR2 SASEGT. The CDR3 covers 15 residues. The DNA of the CDR3 is TGTGCCAGCAGTGGAACCCCCGGGGGGAACAATGAGCAGTTCTTC. Translation gives CASSGTPGGNNEQFF.